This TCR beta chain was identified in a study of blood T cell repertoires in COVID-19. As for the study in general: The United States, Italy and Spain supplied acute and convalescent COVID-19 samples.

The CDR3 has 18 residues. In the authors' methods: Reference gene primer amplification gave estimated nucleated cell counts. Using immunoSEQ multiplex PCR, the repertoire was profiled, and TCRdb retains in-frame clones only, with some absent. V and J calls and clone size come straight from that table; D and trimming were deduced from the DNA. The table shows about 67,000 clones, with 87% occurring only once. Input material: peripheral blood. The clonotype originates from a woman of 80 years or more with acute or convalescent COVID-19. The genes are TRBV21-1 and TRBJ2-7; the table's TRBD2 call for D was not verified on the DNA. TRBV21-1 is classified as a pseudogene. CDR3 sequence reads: CASSKDPRRLPGDWEQYF. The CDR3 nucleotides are TGTGCCAGCAGCAAAGATCCTAGGAGGTTACCTGGAGATTGGGAGCAGTACTTC.